This T cell receptor beta chain comes out of a study of shared clonotypes between healthy human individuals. General study results and limits: Incomplete sequencing of sorted subsets was indicated by rarefaction despite large depth.

TCRdb's copy holds only in-frame clones and misses some; the assay was immunoSEQ multiplex PCR. Of about 1.5 million clones in the sample, 95% to 99% are singletons; the top ten hold about 0.45%. On this clone itself: What it recognizes is unknown.

Sequenced sample: naive CD4+ T cells sorted from blood. Stated subset: CD45RA+ positively selected. The TCR originated in a man aged 25-45 years in good health.

CDR3 sequence reads: CASSPVLGVPPYNEQFF. CDR3 DNA sequence: TGTGCCAGCAGCCCCGTATTAGGGGTCCCACCCTACAATGAGCAGTTCTTC. V is TRBV7-2 and J is TRBJ2-1; weak D call: TRBD1 (5 bases). CDR1 and CDR2 (germline): SGHTA, FQGNSA. The CDR3 contains 17 residues. V was shortened by 5 bases and J by 2 bases, with 19 bases between the two germline ends.